These 14 T cell receptor beta chains were all obtained from the same sample, sequenced in a study of Ad26.COV2.S vaccination and SARS-CoV-2 variants. The repertoire was sequenced with immunoSEQ multiplex PCR; TCRdb's copy has only in-frame clones and lacks some. The data show fewer than 400,000 clones, approximately 86% seen once. Treatment of the sample: around 19 received Ad26.COV2.S at low or high dose, single or two shots; roughly five received placebo; per-sample allocation not given. Each sample was drawn 63 days after the first injection (of vaccine or placebo). The sequencing used peripheral blood, collected in a trial of Ad26.COV2.S vaccine versus placebo. The receptors were gathered from a person aged 18-60 years who received the Ad26.COV2.S COVID-19 vaccine or a placebo.

As regards this clone: Compared with germline, one end of the junction differs, possibly owing to a read error. The gene calls are TRBV18 and TRBJ2-7; D possibly corresponds to TRBD2 (6 bases). This CDR3 has 15 residues. Germline V gene sequence: CDR1 KGHSH, CDR2 LQKENI. CDR3 bases: TGTGCCAGCTCCCCACCAACAACTGTGGGAGGTTCGCAGTACTTC. Protein sequence: CASSPPTTVGGSQYF.

This clone is a singleton in its sample. V gene TRBV3-1 (or the pseudogene TRBV3-2) combines with J gene TRBJ2-3; 12 positions agree with TRBD2. With 2 bases clipped from V and 0 bases from J, the junction kept 3 bases outside the gene matches. CDR1 and CDR2 from the germline V gene are LGHDT and YNNKEL (reference sequence). The CDR3 spans 17 residues. CDR3 region: CASSQRTSGASTDTQYF. CDR3 DNA: TGTGCCAGCAGCCAAAGGACTAGCGGGGCTAGCACAGATACGCAGTATTTT.

The chain couples TRBV18 to TRBJ2-1; 7 bases match TRBD1. The CDR3 covers 16 residues. CDR1 KGHSH and CDR2 LQKENI come from the germline V gene. Losses at the gene ends were 5 bases for V and 0 bases for J; bases not matched to a gene: 7. CDR3 DNA: TGTGCCAGCTCAAGTTCACAGGGGTTCTCCTACAATGAGCAGTTCTTC. This translates into CASSSSQGFSYNEQFF.

The chain links TRBV7-9 to TRBJ1-1, with 8 bases identical to TRBD1. Germline lookup yields CDR1 SEHNR and CDR2 FQNEAQ (reference sequence). The CDR3 totals 14 residues. Unmatched junction bases numbered 9, after V lost 4 bases and J lost 8 bases. In DNA form, the CDR3 reads TGTGCCAGCAGCTCTGGACAGGGTGCAGCGGAAGCTTTCTTT. This codes for CASSSGQGAAEAFF.

The chain couples TRBV3-1 (or the pseudogene TRBV3-2) to TRBJ2-6; D gene ambiguous. CDR3 size: 18 residues. V was cut by 4 bases and J by 0 bases, with 16 bases left in between. The germline CDR1 and CDR2 sequences are LGHDT and YNNKEL (reference sequence). The CDR3 nucleotides read TGTGCCAGCAGCCGGATGAGACAATCAACCTCTGGGGCCAACGTCCTGACTTTC. This gives the protein CASSRMRQSTSGANVLTF.

V usage is TRBV5-1 and J usage is TRBJ1-3; D not certain. The CDR3 is made up of 14 amino acids. Trimming stripped 4 bases from V and 0 bases from J, with 8 bases between. Germline V gives CDR1 SGHRS, CDR2 YFSETQ. Written as DNA, the CDR3 is TGCGCCAGCAGCGGCAGCCTCTCTGGAAACACCATATATTTT. Residues: CASSGSLSGNTIYF.

The V gene is TRBV6-1, the J gene TRBJ1-2, with TRBD1 identical over 8 bases. Germline CDR1 MNHNS, CDR2 SASEGT. CDR3 length: 14 amino acids. The V segment lost 5 bases and the J segment 2 bases; nucleotides outside the gene matches: 4. The CDR3 spells CASSTGGENYGYTF. CDR3 bases: TGTGCCAGCAGTACAGGGGGGGAGAACTATGGCTACACCTTC.

This clone was recorded a few times. This sequence joins TRBV16 and TRBJ1-2, with a possible D match to TRBD1 (5 bases). The CDR3 extends over 13 amino acids. Trimming removed 3 bases from V and 10 bases from J, with 15 bases in between. CDR1 KGHSY and CDR2 FQNENV come from the germline V gene. The CDR3 DNA is TGTGCCAGCAGCCACTTCTCCGGGGACTACTACACCTTC. It specifies CASSHFSGDYYTF.

The chain combines TRBV19 with TRBJ1-2; TRBD1 is a possible D gene (5 bases). Germline V gene lookup returns CDR1 LNHDA and CDR2 SQIVND (reference sequence). The CDR3 extends over 11 amino acids. Trimming removed 9 bases at V and 7 bases at J, with 12 bases between. CDR3 amino acids: CARPMGPGYTF. For the CDR3, the DNA is TGTGCCAGACCTATGGGGCCTGGCTACACCTTC.

The chain is built from TRBV4-2 and TRBJ2-7; possibly TRBD1 or TRBD2 for D (6 bases each). V was trimmed by 1 base and J by 2 bases, leaving 12 bases between them. Germline V gives CDR1 LGHNA, CDR2 YNFKEQ. The CDR3 covers 15 residues. The DNA of the CDR3 is TGTGCCAGCAGCCAAGGGGTCGGGGGCCCCTACGAGCAGTACTTC. Protein product: CASSQGVGGPYEQYF.

This chain joins TRBV4-3 and TRBJ1-1, with a possible D match to TRBD1 (6 bases). Germline V gene data show CDR1 as LGHNA and CDR2 as YSLEER. The CDR3 extends over 14 amino acids. Trimming cost V 2 bases and J 8 bases, with 15 bases left between them. In nucleotides, the CDR3 is TGCGCCAGCAGCCAAAAGAAGTCGGGGACAGAAGCTTTCTTT. Protein sequence: CASSQKKSGTEAFF.

V is TRBV10-3 and J is TRBJ2-1, with TRBD1 matching 8 bases. The CDR3 spans 15 residues. Germline CDR1 ENHRY, CDR2 SYGVKD. J gave up 9 bases and V 2 bases, and 9 bases lay outside the gene matches. CDR3 DNA sequence: TGTGCCATCAGTGAGACGAGCCAGGGGGCCGGTGAGCAGTTCTTC. The encoded protein is CAISETSQGAGEQFF.

The rearrangement links TRBV4-1 to TRBJ2-1; 15 positions agree with TRBD2. With 6 bases clipped from V and 0 bases from J, the junction kept 18 bases outside the gene matches. CDR1 is MGHRA and CDR2 is YSYEKL in the germline V gene. The CDR3 is made up of 22 amino acids. The CDR3 coding sequence is TGCGCCAGCAGAGGATATATGACCGGGACTAGCGGGGGGCCTCCCTCCTACAATGAGCAGTTCTTC. This sequence encodes CASRGYMTGTSGGPPSYNEQFF.

This chain connects TRBV5-1 to TRBJ2-2, with a tentative D call TRBD1 (5 bases). V lost 1 base, J lost 7 bases, and 14 bases lay in between. The CDR3 consists of 15 residues. Germline CDR1 and CDR2: SGHRS and YFSETQ. CDR3 nucleotides: TGCGCCAGCAGCTTGAGGCAGGGTAATGACGGGGAGCTGTTTTTT. Translation gives CASSLRQGNDGELFF.